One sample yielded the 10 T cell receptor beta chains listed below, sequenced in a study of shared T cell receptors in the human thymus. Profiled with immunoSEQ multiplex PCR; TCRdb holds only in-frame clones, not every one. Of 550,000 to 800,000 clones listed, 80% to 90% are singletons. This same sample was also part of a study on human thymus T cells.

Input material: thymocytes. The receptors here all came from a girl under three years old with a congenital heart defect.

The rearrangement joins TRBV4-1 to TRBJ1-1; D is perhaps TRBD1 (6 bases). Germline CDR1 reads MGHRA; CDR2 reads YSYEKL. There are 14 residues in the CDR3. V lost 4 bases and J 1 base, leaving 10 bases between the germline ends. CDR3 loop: CASSPGQRNTEAFF. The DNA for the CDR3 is TGCGCCAGCAGCCCGGGACAAAGGAACACTGAAGCTTTCTTT.

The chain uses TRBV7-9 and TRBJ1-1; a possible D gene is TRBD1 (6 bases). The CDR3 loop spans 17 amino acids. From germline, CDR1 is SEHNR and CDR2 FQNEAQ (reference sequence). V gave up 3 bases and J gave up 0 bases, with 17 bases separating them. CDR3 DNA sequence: TGTGCCAGCAGCTTGGAGGGGCCGGGGGGCGTGAACACTGAAGCTTTCTTT. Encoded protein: CASSLEGPGGVNTEAFF. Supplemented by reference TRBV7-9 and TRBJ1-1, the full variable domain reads DTGVSQNPRHKITKRGQNVTFRCDPISEHNRLYWYRQTLGQGPEFLTYFQNEAQLEKSRLLSDRFSAERPKGSFSTLEIQRTEQGDSAMYLCASSLEGPGGVNTEAFFGQGTRLTVV.

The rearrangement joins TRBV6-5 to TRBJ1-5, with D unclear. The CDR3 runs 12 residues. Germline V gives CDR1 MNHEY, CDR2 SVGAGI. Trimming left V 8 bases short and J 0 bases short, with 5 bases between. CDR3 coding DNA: TGTGCCAGCGGAGATAGCAATCAGCCCCAGCATTTT. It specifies CASGDSNQPQHF.

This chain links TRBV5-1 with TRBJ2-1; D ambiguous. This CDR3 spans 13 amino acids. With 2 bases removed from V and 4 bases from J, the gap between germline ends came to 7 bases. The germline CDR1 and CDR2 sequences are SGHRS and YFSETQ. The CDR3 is CASSFGRYNEQFF. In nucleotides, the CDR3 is TGCGCCAGCAGCTTCGGCAGGTACAATGAGCAGTTCTTC.

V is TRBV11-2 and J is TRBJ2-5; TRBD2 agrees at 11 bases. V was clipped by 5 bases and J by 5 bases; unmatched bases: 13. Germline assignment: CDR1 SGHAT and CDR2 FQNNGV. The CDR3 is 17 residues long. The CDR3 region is CASSPWGLAGGGETQYF. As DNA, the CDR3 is TGTGCCAGCAGCCCCTGGGGGCTAGCGGGGGGTGGTGAGACCCAGTACTTC.

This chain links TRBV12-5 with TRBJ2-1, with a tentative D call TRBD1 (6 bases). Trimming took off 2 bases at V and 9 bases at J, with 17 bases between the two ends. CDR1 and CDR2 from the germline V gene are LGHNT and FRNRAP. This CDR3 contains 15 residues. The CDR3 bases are TGTGCTAGTGGTTTGCTGGCAGGGGCGATGGGTGAGCAGTTCTTC. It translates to CASGLLAGAMGEQFF.

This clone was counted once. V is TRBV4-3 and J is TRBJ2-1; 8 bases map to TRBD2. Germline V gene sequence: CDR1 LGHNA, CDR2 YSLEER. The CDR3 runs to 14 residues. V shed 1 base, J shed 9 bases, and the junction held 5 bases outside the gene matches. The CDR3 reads CASSQGPGGSEQFF. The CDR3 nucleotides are TGCGCCAGCAGCCAAGGGCCGGGAGGGAGTGAGCAGTTCTTC.

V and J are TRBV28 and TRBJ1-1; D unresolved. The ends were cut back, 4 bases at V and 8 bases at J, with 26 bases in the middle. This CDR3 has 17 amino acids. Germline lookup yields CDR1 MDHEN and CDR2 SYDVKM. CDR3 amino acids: CASSSWPYRVGRSEAFF. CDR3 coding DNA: TGTGCCAGCAGTTCTTGGCCTTACCGGGTCGGTCGATCAGAAGCTTTCTTT.

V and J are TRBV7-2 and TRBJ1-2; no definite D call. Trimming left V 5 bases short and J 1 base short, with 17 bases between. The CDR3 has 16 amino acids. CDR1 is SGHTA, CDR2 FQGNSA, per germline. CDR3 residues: CASSRLNSPVNYGYTF. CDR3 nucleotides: TGTGCCAGCAGCCGACTTAACTCACCTGTTAACTATGGCTACACCTTC.

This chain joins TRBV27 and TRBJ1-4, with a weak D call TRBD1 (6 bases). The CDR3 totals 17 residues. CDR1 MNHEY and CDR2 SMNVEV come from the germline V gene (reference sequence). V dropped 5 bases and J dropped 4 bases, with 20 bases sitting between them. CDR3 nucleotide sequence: TGTGCCAGCAGTCCCCTAGGAGGGGGGGGAATTAATGAAAAACTGTTTTTT. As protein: CASSPLGGGGINEKLFF.